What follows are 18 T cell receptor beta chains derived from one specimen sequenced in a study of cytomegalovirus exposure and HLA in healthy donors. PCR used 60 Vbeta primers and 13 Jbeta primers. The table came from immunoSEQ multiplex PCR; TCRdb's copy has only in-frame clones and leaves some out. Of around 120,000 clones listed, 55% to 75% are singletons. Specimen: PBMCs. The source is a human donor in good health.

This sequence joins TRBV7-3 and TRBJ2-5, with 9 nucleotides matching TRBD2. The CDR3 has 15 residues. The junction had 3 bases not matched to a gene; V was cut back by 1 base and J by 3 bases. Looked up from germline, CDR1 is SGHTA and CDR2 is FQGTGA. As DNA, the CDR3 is TGTGCCAGCAGCTTAAGGCGGGGGGGTAAAGAGACCCAGTACTTC. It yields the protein CASSLRRGGKETQYF.

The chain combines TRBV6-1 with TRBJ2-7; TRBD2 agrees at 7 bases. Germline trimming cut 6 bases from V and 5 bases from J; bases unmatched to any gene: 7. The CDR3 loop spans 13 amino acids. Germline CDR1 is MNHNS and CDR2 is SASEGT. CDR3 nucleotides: TGTGCCAGCAGGCGGGAGAGATTTCACGAGCAGTACTTC. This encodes CASRRERFHEQYF.

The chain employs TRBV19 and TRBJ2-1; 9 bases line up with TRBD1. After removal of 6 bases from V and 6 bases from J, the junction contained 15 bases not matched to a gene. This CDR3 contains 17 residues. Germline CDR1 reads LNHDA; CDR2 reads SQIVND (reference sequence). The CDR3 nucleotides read TGTGCCAGTAGCATAAGAGGGACAGGGTTTAGGGCCAATGAGCAGTTCTTC. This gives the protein CASSIRGTGFRANEQFF.

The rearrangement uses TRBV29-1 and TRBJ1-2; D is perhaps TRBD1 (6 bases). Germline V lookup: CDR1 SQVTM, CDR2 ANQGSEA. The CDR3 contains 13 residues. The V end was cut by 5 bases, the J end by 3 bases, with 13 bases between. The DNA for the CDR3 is TGCAGCGTTACAGGGTCCAGAGACTATGGCTACACCTTC. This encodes CSVTGSRDYGYTF.

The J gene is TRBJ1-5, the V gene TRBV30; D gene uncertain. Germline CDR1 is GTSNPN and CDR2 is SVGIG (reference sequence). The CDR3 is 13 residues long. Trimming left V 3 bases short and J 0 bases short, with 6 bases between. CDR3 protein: CAWRQDSNQPQHF. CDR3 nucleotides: TGTGCCTGGAGACAAGATAGCAATCAGCCCCAGCATTTT.

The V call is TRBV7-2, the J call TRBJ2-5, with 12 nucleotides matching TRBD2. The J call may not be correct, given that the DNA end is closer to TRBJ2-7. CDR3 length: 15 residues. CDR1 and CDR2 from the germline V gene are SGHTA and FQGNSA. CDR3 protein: CASSLVASGGAEQYF. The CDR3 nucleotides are TGTGCCAGCAGCTTAGTTGCTAGCGGGGGGGCCGAGCAGTACTTC.

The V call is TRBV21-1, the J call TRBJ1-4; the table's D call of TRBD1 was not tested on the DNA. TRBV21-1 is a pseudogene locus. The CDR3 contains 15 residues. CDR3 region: CASSKGDSSNEKLFF. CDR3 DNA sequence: TGTGCCAGCAGCAAAGGGGACAGCAGTAATGAAAAACTGTTTTTT.

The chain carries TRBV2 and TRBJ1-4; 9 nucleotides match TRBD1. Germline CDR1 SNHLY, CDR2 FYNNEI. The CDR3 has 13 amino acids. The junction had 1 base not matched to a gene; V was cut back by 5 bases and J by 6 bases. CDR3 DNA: TGTGCCAGCAGTCGGGACAGGGATGAAAAACTGTTTTTT. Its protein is CASSRDRDEKLFF.

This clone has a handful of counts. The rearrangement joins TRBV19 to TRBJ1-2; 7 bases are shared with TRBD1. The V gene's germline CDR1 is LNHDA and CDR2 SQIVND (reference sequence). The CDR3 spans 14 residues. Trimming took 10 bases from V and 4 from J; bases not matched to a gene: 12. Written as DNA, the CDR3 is TGTGCCACCCGACCGCCGGACAGGATCTATGGCTACACCTTC. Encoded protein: CATRPPDRIYGYTF.

The CDR3 is CASSLKGQGCFF. The CDR3 DNA sequence: TGTGCCAGCAGCTTGAAGGGACAGGGATGTTTCTTT. The genes are TRBV5-8 and TRBJ1-1, with 9 positions matching TRBD1. After removal of 1 base from V and 13 bases from J, the junction contained 5 bases not matched to a gene. There are 12 residues in the CDR3. The germline V gene encodes CDR1 SGHTS and CDR2 YDEGEE.

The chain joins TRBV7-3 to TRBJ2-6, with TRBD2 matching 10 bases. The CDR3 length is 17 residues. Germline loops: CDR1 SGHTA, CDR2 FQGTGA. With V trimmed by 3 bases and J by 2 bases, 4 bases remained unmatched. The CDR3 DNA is TGTGCCAGCAGCTTTCTAGCGGGAGAGGCTGGGGCCAACGTCCTGACTTTC. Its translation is CASSFLAGEAGANVLTF.

CDR3 DNA: TGCGCCAGCAGCCACGGACAGCACACAGATACGCAGTATTTT. Protein sequence: CASSHGQHTDTQYF. The chain couples TRBV5-1 to TRBJ2-3, with TRBD1 as a possible D gene (6 bases). The CDR3 totals 14 residues. CDR1 and CDR2 from the germline V gene are SGHRS and YFSETQ. The germline V and J ends were trimmed by 4 bases and 2 bases, with 11 bases remaining between them. Full variable domain (rest looked up from reference TRBV5-1 and TRBJ2-3): KAGVTQTPRYLIKTRGQQVTLSCSPISGHRSVSWYQQTPGQGLQFLFEYFSETQRNKGNFPGRFSGRQFSNSRSEMNVSTLELGDSALYLCASSHGQHTDTQYFGPGTRLTVL.

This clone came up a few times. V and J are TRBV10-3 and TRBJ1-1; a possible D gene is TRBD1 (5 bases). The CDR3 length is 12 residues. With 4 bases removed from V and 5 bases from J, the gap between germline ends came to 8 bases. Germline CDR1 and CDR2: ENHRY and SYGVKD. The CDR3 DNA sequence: TGTGCCATCAGTGGGGGGAGGACTGAAGCTTTCTTT. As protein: CAISGGRTEAFF.

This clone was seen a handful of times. The CDR3 loop is CASSSLAGVSNEQFF. The CDR3 DNA reads TGTGCCAGCAGCAGTCTAGCGGGAGTGAGCAATGAGCAGTTCTTC. The chain employs TRBV28 and TRBJ2-1; TRBD2 matches 10 bases. The CDR3 spans 15 residues. Germline V CDR1 and CDR2: MDHEN, SYDVKM. Trimming cost V 6 bases and J 6 bases; bases outside gene matches: 8.

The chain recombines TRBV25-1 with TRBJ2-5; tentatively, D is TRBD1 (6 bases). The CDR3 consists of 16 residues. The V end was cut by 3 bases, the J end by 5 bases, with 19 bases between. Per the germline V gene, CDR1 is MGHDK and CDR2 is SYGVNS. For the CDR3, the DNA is TGTGCCAGCAGTGATCCGGACCACAGGGAGTGGGAGACCCAGTACTTC. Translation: CASSDPDHREWETQYF. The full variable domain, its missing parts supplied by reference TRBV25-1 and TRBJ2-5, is EADIYQTPRYLVIGTGKKITLECSQTMGHDKMYWYQQDPGMELHLIHYSYGVNSTEKGDLSSESTVSRIRTEHFPLTLESARPSHTSQYLCASSDPDHREWETQYFGPGTRLLVL.

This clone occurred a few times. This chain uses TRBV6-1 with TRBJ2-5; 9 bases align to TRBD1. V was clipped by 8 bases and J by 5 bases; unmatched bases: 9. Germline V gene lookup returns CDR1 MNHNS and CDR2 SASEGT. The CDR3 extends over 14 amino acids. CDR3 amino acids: CASGRTGAGETQYF. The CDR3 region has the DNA TGTGCCAGCGGGCGGACAGGGGCCGGGGAGACCCAGTACTTC.

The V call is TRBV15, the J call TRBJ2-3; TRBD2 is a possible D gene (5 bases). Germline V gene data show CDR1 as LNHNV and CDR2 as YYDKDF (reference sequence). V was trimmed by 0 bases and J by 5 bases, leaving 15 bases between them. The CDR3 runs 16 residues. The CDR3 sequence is CATSRDLGGLGDTQYF. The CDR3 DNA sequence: TGTGCCACCAGCAGAGATCTCGGCGGGCTGGGAGATACGCAGTATTTT. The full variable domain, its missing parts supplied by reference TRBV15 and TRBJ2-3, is DAMVIQNPRYQVTQFGKPVTLSCSQTLNHNVMYWYQQKSSQAPKLLFHYYDKDFNNEADTPDNFQSRRPNTSFCFLDIRSPGLGDTAMYLCATSRDLGGLGDTQYFGPGTRLTVL.

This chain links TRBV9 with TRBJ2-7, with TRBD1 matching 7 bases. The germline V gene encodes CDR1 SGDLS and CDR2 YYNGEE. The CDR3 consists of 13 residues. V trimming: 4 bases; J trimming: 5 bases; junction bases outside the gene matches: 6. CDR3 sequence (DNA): TGTGCCAGCAGCCGAGGGGGCCCCAACGAGCAGTACTTC. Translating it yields CASSRGGPNEQYF. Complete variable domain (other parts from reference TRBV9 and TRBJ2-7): DSGVTQTPKHLITATGQRVTLRCSPRSGDLSVYWYQQSLDQGLQFLIQYYNGEERAKGNILERFSAQQFPDLHSELNLSSLELGDSALYFCASSRGGPNEQYFGPGTRLTVT.